This T cell receptor (beta chain) was captured in a study of blood T cell repertoires in COVID-19. Study-level information: Acute and convalescent COVID-19 samples came from the United States, Italy and Spain. PBMCs, B-cell-depleted T cells, or T cells provided the cDNA or gDNA that made up the material.

The CDR3 is 16 amino acids. Germline CDR1 KGHDR, CDR2 SFDVKD. The J segment lost 2 bases and the V segment lost 2 bases, leaving 7 bases of the junction unmatched. In the study's own analysis: Scientists estimated how many nucleated cells there were by amplifying reference gene primers. Here immunoSEQ multiplex PCR was the method, and the copy in TCRdb shows in-frame clones only, minus some. Clonal size and the V and J genes are those of that table, whereas D and trimming came from the DNA. The table includes some 40,000 clones, 91% detected once. This TCR derives from a woman aged 30 to 39 in a cohort sampled during active COVID-19. Sequencing was done on a sample of peripheral blood. The chain has TRBV24-1 and TRBJ2-5, with 7 bases matching TRBD1. The CDR3 loop reads CATSDSFDRAQETQYF. The CDR3 DNA reads as TGTGCCACCAGTGATTCGTTTGACAGGGCGCAAGAGACCCAGTACTTC.